This T cell receptor (beta chain) was documented in a study of shared T cell receptors in the human thymus. With 3 bases clipped from V and 0 bases from J, the junction kept 6 bases outside the gene matches. Germline values: CDR1 KGHSH, CDR2 LQKENI. This CDR3 has 17 amino acids. Generated by immunoSEQ multiplex PCR, the TCRdb table keeps only in-frame clones and is missing some. The repertoire holds some 760,000 clones, 80% to 90% seen once, with roughly 0.01% in the top ten. The data also belong to a second study, concerning human thymus T cells. That study reports: Healthy Finnish infants undergoing corrective surgery for congenital heart defects were the donors. Across thymic and blood repertoires, the usage of V and J genes appeared to be biased. Among unrelated individuals, related research reported thymic repertoires that overlapped highly.

The TCR comes from a girl under three years old with a congenital heart defect. The chain has TRBV18 and TRBJ2-3, with 10 bases aligning to TRBD2. Sequencing input: thymocytes. This chain's CDR3 is CASSPRTSGWSTDTQYF. CDR3 DNA: TGTGCCAGCTCACCCCGGACTAGCGGCTGGAGCACAGATACGCAGTATTTT.